This TCR beta chain stems from a study of blood T cells in healthy people across ages (dated by TCRdb to 2014 to 2015). Broadly, across the study: In model experiments, roughly one uniquely barcoded TCR beta cDNA molecule per two T cells was captured by template switching. Age-related changes in TCR beta repertoire diversity were measured in the study by deep sequencing normalized with unique cDNA molecular identifiers. Four age groups were formed from the donors: young (average 16 years), middle-aged (just under 40), aged (more than 55) and long-lived (around 80). To avoid experimental bias, donors of different ages were randomly spread across the sequencing lanes. For two donors (one aged 18 to 30 and one aged 80 or older), the study analyzed two additional independent replicas of 1 million unique cDNA reads from the same blood draw. Results the study describes overall, beyond this receptor: Estimates of total diversity based on one million sequenced T cells were considered lower bounds and underestimates. The CMV infection status of donors was not known, potentially confounding age-related changes in expanded clonotypes. As age increased, observed TCR beta diversity per million T cells dropped in a roughly linear way, and a significant reduction was already evident by age about 40. Since profiling was done on bulk unsorted PBMCs, naive and antigen-experienced compartments could not be conclusively compared. There was a strong correlation between observed TCR beta diversity and the percentage of naive T cells measured by flow cytometry. Compared with the aged group, the long-lived group had more naive CD4+ T cells, fewer expanded clones and increased TCR diversity, suggesting age selection.

The roughly 39 donors, aged roughly 6 to 100 years, were systemically healthy Caucasian individuals from Russia. Roughly 11 milliliters of peripheral blood were drawn from each donor into EDTA-treated Vacutainer tubes. PBMCs were isolated by Ficoll-Paque density-gradient centrifugation, with at least 6 million obtained per sample. Total RNA was extracted from PBMCs with Trizol reagent, with at least 6 micrograms obtained per sample. The percentages of naive CD45RAhigh/CD27high T cells were determined by flow cytometry on a PBMC aliquot from every donor. With respect to this clonotype: There is no known antigen for this receptor. The input lacks base qualities; no much larger clone sits a single base away.

Libraries came from 5' RACE. Data came from an Illumina HiSeq 2500. A second roughly 6 to 11 cycle PCR used a sample-barcoded 5' primer and a J-beta primer mix. A unique molecular identifier was introduced onto each TCR beta cDNA molecule by a template-switch 5' adaptor carrying 12 random nucleotides. At least 2.5 million CDR3-containing paired-end reads were obtained from each sample. All of the RNA was converted into first-strand cDNA using the Mint cDNA synthesis kit, with a TRBC-specific oligonucleotide serving as the primer. Following uracil-DNA glycosylase treatment, a first 18-cycle PCR with universal primers M1SS and BC2_uni_R was performed on all cDNA. As for how the authors treated the data: Normalization of each sample was performed by random selection of 1 million high-quality reads, each carrying a distinct molecular identifier. Reads with shared molecular identifiers were discarded instead of being binned into consensus sequences. MiTCR, set to a Q25 quality threshold and the strictest error-elimination algorithm, was used for CDR3 identification, clonotype clustering and error correction. A nonparametric unseen species model with Euler transformation was used to estimate lower-bound total TCR beta diversity. TCRdb trimmed the raw reads at Q25, called clones with MiXCR and kept productive beta chains. Rows with a matching CDR3 protein are joined into one entry that keeps the most common DNA and genes. The V and J calls here are based on TCRdb, not the publication. This sample holds about 830,000 distinct CDR3 sequences; around 68% were observed only once. The top ten hold roughly 25% of the sample.

From V the trimming removes 3 bases and from J it removes 6 bases, while the gene matches leave 8 bases of the junction unaccounted for. Sequences SGHRS (CDR1) and YFSETQ (CDR2) are obtained from the germline V gene. The CDR3 starts with the cysteine, ends with the phenylalanine, and has 14 residues. Of all the DNA, just the CDR3 is kept, 42 bases in frame from base 1. Material: blood. The clonotype was recovered from a man aged 30 to 39 in good health. The chain joins TRBV5-1 to TRBJ2-7; 8 central nucleotides agree with TRBD1. At the DNA level, the sequence is TGCGCCAGCAGCTCGATGACAGGGGAGCCCGAGCAGTACTTC. It codes for CASSSMTGEPEQYF. The full variable domain, completed from the reference TRBV5-1 and TRBJ2-7 proteins outside the CDR3, reads KAGVTQTPRYLIKTRGQQVTLSCSPISGHRSVSWYQQTPGQGLQFLFEYFSETQRNKGNFPGRFSGRQFSNSRSEMNVSTLELGDSALYLCASSSMTGEPEQYFGPGTRLTVT.